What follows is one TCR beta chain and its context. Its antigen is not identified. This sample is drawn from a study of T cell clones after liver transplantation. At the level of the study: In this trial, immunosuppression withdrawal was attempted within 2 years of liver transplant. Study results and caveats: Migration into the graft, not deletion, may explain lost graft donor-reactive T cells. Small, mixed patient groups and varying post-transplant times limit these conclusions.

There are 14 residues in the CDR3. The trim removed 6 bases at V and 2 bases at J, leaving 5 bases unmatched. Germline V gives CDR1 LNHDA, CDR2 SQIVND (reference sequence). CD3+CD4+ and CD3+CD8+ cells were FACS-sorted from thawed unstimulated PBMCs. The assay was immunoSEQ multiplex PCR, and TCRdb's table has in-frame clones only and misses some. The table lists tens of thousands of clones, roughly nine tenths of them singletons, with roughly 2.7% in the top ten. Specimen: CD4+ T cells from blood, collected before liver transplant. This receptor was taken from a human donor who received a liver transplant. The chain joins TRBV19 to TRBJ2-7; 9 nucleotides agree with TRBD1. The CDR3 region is CASRPRDRAYEQYF. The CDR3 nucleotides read TGTGCCAGTAGGCCCCGGGACAGGGCCTACGAGCAGTACTTC. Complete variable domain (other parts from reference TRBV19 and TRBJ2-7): DGGITQSPKYLFRKEGQNVTLSCEQNLNHDAMYWYRQDPGQGLRLIYYSQIVNDFQKGDIAEGYSVSREKKESFPLTVTSAQKNPTAFYLCASRPRDRAYEQYFGPGTRLTVT.